This T cell receptor beta chain originates from a study of siplizumab effects on memory and regulatory T cells. Findings of the study overall: Proliferating Tregs' suppressive function in siplizumab cultures went unconfirmed. Mapping to unstimulated subsets was achieved for only a minor fraction of alloreactive clones.

TCRdb's table, derived via immunoSEQ multiplex PCR, lists solely in-frame clones and lacks some. The sample consists of 87,000 or so clones, over 85% of them appearing once. Turning to this clone: The antigen is not known.

The CDR3 length is 13 residues. In germline, CDR1 is MGHDK, CDR2 SYGVNS. V lost 3 bases and J lost 10; bases outside the gene matches: 7. This chain links TRBV25-1 with TRBJ1-1, with 8 nucleotides matching TRBD1. Sequencing was carried out using non-Treg CD4+ T cells sorted from blood. The source of this sequence is a human donor in good health. The CDR3 reads CASSDAGGLRAFF. The CDR3, as DNA: TGTGCCAGCAGTGACGCAGGGGGCCTTCGAGCTTTCTTT.